These 20 T cell receptor beta chains originate from one sample sequenced in a study of OX40 agonist ivuxolimab in advanced cancers. Sequencing was performed with immunoSEQ multiplex PCR; in TCRdb, only in-frame clones are kept and a portion is missing. The sample comprises around 94,000 clones, approximately 89% of which are singletons, and approximately 0.78% rests with the top ten. The sequencing here drew on CD4+ or CD8+ T cells sorted from blood, taken in a trial of the OX40 agonist ivuxolimab. The receptors originated from an adult with an advanced solid tumor such as melanoma, head and neck, liver or kidney cancer.

This chain connects TRBV5-1 to TRBJ1-1; 7 bases agree with TRBD1. This CDR3 is built from 17 residues. The V segment lost 1 base and the J segment 1 base; nucleotides outside the gene matches: 10. Germline V gene sequence: CDR1 SGHRS, CDR2 YFSETQ. This CDR3 is CASSLQGARDRNTEAFF. CDR3 coding DNA: TGCGCCAGCAGCTTGCAAGGGGCAAGGGACAGGAACACTGAAGCTTTCTTT. Looking up the rest from reference TRBV5-1 and TRBJ1-1 gives the full variable domain: KAGVTQTPRYLIKTRGQQVTLSCSPISGHRSVSWYQQTPGQGLQFLFEYFSETQRNKGNFPGRFSGRQFSNSRSEMNVSTLELGDSALYLCASSLQGARDRNTEAFFGQGTRLTVV.

This clone was detected a few times. The V gene is TRBV19, the J gene TRBJ1-4; the D gene is possibly TRBD1 (6 bases). CDR3 length: 15 residues. Trimming took off 3 bases at V and 8 bases at J, with 16 bases between the two ends. Germline CDR1 is LNHDA and CDR2 is SQIVND (reference sequence). The DNA of the CDR3 is TGTGCCAGTAGTATGAGGACAGCCATAAAGGAAAAACTGTTTTTT. It codes for CASSMRTAIKEKLFF.

In this sample, this clone turned up a few times. The chain links TRBV21-1 to TRBJ1-2. TRBV21-1 is a pseudogene segment. CDR3 size: 10 residues. The CDR3 spells CASKGPGYTF. The CDR3 region has the DNA TGTGCCAGCAAAGGGCCTGGCTACACCTTC.

V gene TRBV4-2 combines with J gene TRBJ1-5; D is perhaps TRBD1 (6 bases). The CDR3 contains 13 residues. Trimming removed 3 bases from V and 5 bases from J, with 8 bases in between. The germline gives CDR1 LGHNA, CDR2 YNFKEQ. The CDR3: CASSQRQDQPQHF. CDR3 in DNA: TGTGCCAGCAGCCAGCGACAGGATCAGCCCCAGCATTTT.

This clone has a handful of counts. This chain joins TRBV16 and TRBJ1-1; D is unclear. The germline CDR1 and CDR2 sequences are KGHSY and FQNENV. The CDR3 is 17 amino acids. V was clipped by 4 bases and J by 0 bases, with 18 bases between them. The CDR3 sequence is CASSLIASIQMNTEAFF. CDR3 nucleotides: TGTGCCAGCAGCCTAATAGCTAGCATACAGATGAACACTGAAGCTTTCTTT.

The chain recombines TRBV5-4 with TRBJ2-7; D perhaps matches TRBD2 (6 bases). CDR3 size: 14 residues. V was shortened by 4 bases and J by 3 bases, with 14 bases between the two germline ends. Germline V CDR1 and CDR2: SGHNT, YYREEE (reference sequence). CDR3 residues: CASSQTRPHYEQYF. The CDR3 nucleotides are TGTGCCAGCAGCCAGACTAGACCCCACTACGAGCAGTACTTC.

The sample holds a few counts of this clone. The chain has TRBV6-8 and TRBJ2-7; 11 bases are shared with TRBD2. After removal of 0 bases from V and 3 bases from J, the junction contained 7 bases not matched to a gene. Per the germline V gene, CDR1 is MNHGY and CDR2 is SAAAGT. The CDR3 extends over 17 amino acids. CDR3 sequence reads: CASSYSLAGGRVYEQYF. CDR3 in DNA: TGTGCCAGCAGTTACTCGTTAGCGGGAGGGAGAGTCTACGAGCAGTACTTC.

This sequence joins TRBV11-3 and TRBJ2-1; maybe TRBD2 (5 bases). CDR1 and CDR2 (germline): SGHNT, YENEEA. The germline V and J ends were trimmed by 8 bases and 0 bases, with 11 bases remaining between them. The CDR3 runs 14 residues. The DNA for the CDR3 is TGTGCCAGCTGTGAGGGAAGCTCCTACAATGAGCAGTTCTTC. This gives the protein CASCEGSSYNEQFF.

This chain links TRBV30 with TRBJ2-2; D may correspond to TRBD1 or TRBD2 (5 bases each). This CDR3 has 14 amino acids. Trimming left V 4 bases short and J 5 bases short, with 14 bases between. The germline gives CDR1 GTSNPN, CDR2 SVGIG (reference sequence). The CDR3 here is CAWNPGTGTGELFF. Here the CDR3 DNA reads TGTGCCTGGAACCCCGGGACGGGGACCGGGGAGCTGTTTTTT.

The rearrangement joins TRBV25-1 to TRBJ2-5, with D tentatively TRBD1 or TRBD2 (6 bases each). Trimming pared 4 bases from V and 5 bases from J, leaving 11 bases between. Germline CDR1 reads MGHDK; CDR2 reads SYGVNS. The CDR3 runs to 13 residues. The chain's CDR3 is CASSVQGRETQYF. The CDR3 DNA follows: TGTGCCAGCAGTGTCCAGGGGAGGGAGACCCAGTACTTC.

This chain joins TRBV28 and TRBJ2-1; TRBD1 or TRBD2 may be the D gene (6 bases each). The germline gives CDR1 MDHEN, CDR2 SYDVKM. V lost 5 bases and J 5 bases, leaving 13 bases between the germline ends. The CDR3 covers 14 residues. DNA of the CDR3: TGTGCCAGCAGTGCGGGGCACAGGGACAATGAGCAGTTCTTC. Protein sequence: CASSAGHRDNEQFF.

This chain connects TRBV7-2 to TRBJ2-3; D is possibly TRBD2 (6 bases). Germline CDR1 SGHTA, CDR2 FQGNSA. Trimming cost V 5 bases and J 2 bases, with 14 bases left between them. This CDR3 comprises 15 residues. CDR3 nucleotides: TGTGCCAGCAGCCCCTCTAGCGTATCCACAGATACGCAGTATTTT. Translated: CASSPSSVSTDTQYF.

This clone was seen only once. The chain links TRBV7-9 to TRBJ1-5, with TRBD1 matching 9 bases. V shed 1 base, J shed 1 base, and the junction held 8 bases outside the gene matches. Germline values: CDR1 SEHNR, CDR2 FQNEAQ (reference sequence). The CDR3 extends over 18 amino acids. The CDR3 DNA follows: TGTGCCAGCAGCTTAGGGGGGACAGGGAGGAAGAGCAATCAGCCCCAGCATTTT. Translation gives CASSLGGTGRKSNQPQHF.

This sequence joins TRBV4-2 and TRBJ2-5, with a possible D match to TRBD1 (5 bases). The CDR3 runs 15 residues. The germline V gene encodes CDR1 LGHNA and CDR2 YNFKEQ. The germline V and J ends were trimmed by 1 base and 5 bases, with 14 bases remaining between them. CDR3 DNA: TGTGCCAGCAGCCAAGTCCGAACAGGTTACGAGACCCAGTACTTC. It specifies CASSQVRTGYETQYF.

This chain connects TRBV18 to TRBJ2-3, with D unclear. Trimming removed 6 bases from V and 3 bases from J, with 16 bases in between. This CDR3 contains 15 residues. Germline V CDR1 and CDR2: KGHSH, LQKENI. The CDR3 DNA reads TGTGCCAGCTCCCAAGCAGGCGTAGGGACAGATACGCAGTATTTT. Translation gives CASSQAGVGTDTQYF. Looking up the rest from reference TRBV18 and TRBJ2-3 gives the full variable domain: NAGVMQNPRHLVRRRGQEARLRCSPMKGHSHVYWYRQLPEEGLKFMVYLQKENIIDESGMPKERFSAEFPKEGPSILRIQQVVRGDSAAYFCASSQAGVGTDTQYFGPGTRLTVL.

The chain is built from TRBV30 and TRBJ1-1; D is perhaps TRBD1 (6 bases). Trimming left V 0 bases short and J 4 bases short, with 9 bases between. This CDR3 contains 13 residues. Per the germline V gene, CDR1 is GTSNPN and CDR2 is SVGIG (reference sequence). CDR3 nucleotides: TGTGCCTGGAGTGTACAGGGTTCCACTGAAGCTTTCTTT. Translated: CAWSVQGSTEAFF.

The J gene is TRBJ2-3, the V gene TRBV5-1; perhaps TRBD2 as D (6 bases). Per germline, CDR1 SGHRS and CDR2 YFSETQ. Trimming pared 4 bases from V and 9 bases from J, leaving 21 bases between. This CDR3 comprises 15 residues. This CDR3 reads CASSVELADAGTQYF. The CDR3 nucleotides are TGCGCCAGCAGCGTGGAACTAGCTGATGCGGGGACGCAGTATTTT.

This clone was picked up a small number of times. The rearrangement uses TRBV5-6 and TRBJ2-7; TRBD2 agrees at 9 bases. CDR3 length equals 15 residues. Germline V gives CDR1 SGHDT, CDR2 YYEEEE. Trimming at V came to 4 bases and at J to 3 bases, leaving 8 bases not matched to a gene. The CDR3 DNA follows: TGTGCCAGCAGCCCGACTAGCGGAGATTTCTACGAGCAGTACTTC. It translates to CASSPTSGDFYEQYF.

This clone was counted between two and nine times. The chain combines TRBV14 with TRBJ1-1, with a possible D match to TRBD1 (6 bases). The CDR3 sequence is 13 residues long. Germline V lookup: CDR1 SGHDN, CDR2 FVKESK. V shed 5 bases and J shed 1 base, with 8 bases lying between them. The CDR3, as DNA: TGTGCCAGCAGCTTACAGGGGAACACTGAAGCTTTCTTT. Its translation is CASSLQGNTEAFF.

The gene calls are TRBV28 and TRBJ1-6; a possible D gene is TRBD1 (5 bases). With 5 bases removed from V and 7 bases from J, the gap between germline ends came to 15 bases. CDR3 length: 15 amino acids. Germline CDR1 reads MDHEN; CDR2 reads SYDVKM. CDR3 sequence reads: CASSTLWGRNSPLHF. As DNA, the CDR3 is TGTGCCAGCAGTACCCTTTGGGGGAGGAATTCACCCCTCCACTTT. The full variable domain, its missing parts supplied by reference TRBV28 and TRBJ1-6, is DVKVTQSSRYLVKRTGEKVFLECVQDMDHENMFWYRQDPGLGLRLIYFSYDVKMKEKGDIPEGYSVSREKKERFSLILESASTNQTSMYLCASSTLWGRNSPLHFGNGTRLTVT.